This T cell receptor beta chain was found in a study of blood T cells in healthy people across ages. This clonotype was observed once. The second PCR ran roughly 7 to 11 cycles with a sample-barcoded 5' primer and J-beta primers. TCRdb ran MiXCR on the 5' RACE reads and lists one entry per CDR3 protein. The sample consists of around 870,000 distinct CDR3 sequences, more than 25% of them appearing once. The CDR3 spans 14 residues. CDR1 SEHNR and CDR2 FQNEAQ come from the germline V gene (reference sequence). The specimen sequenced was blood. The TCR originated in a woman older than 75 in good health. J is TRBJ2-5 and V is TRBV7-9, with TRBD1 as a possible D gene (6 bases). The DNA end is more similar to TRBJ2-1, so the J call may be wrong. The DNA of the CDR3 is TGTGCCAGCAGCTTAGTCGGGACACAAGAGACCCAGTTCTTC. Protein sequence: CASSLVGTQETQFF.